This TCR beta chain appears in the sequencing data of a study of CXCR3-negative and CXCR3-positive naive CD8 T cells. Whole-study findings and limits: For memory CD8+ cells diversity was much lower, but both naive subsets had comparably high diversity.

In the case of this clonotype: The target antigen is unknown.

The CDR3 has 16 residues. Germline V gives CDR1 SGHKS, CDR2 YYEKEE (reference sequence). It was by 5' RACE with UMI labels that the TRB cDNA libraries were prepared. TCRdb derives one entry per CDR3 protein from the 5' RACE reads, leaving out DNA. This table holds 45,000 or so distinct CDR3 sequences. Sequencing input: naive CXCR3- CD8+ T cells from blood. Subset denoted: CD45RO-CCR7+CD27+CD95- naive CD8+ T cells lacking CXCR3 (TNR3-). The TCR was taken from a human donor in good health. Some clones in this sample may be carry-over from other donors' samples. This chain uses TRBV5-5 with TRBJ2-3; checking the TCRdb D call of TRBD1 is not possible without DNA. CDR3 loop: CASSSPDRDSTDTQYF. The full variable domain, its missing parts supplied by reference TRBV5-5 and TRBJ2-3, is DAGVTQSPTHLIKTRGQQVTLRCSPISGHKSVSWYQQVLGQGPQFIFQYYEKEERGRGNFPDRFSARQFPNYSSELNVNALLLGDSALYLCASSSPDRDSTDTQYFGPGTRLTVL.